This T cell receptor beta chain was obtained from a study of regulatory T cells in long-lasting Graves disease. Whole-study context: Graves' patients, newly diagnosed, had taken antithyroid drugs under 3 months.

As to time point: newly diagnosed GD, antithyroid drugs for less than 3 months. Extracted PBMC RNA gave rise to the TCR library. Per the germline V gene, CDR1 is LNHDA and CDR2 is SQIVND (reference sequence). The V end lost 10 bases, the J end lost 10 bases, and 20 bases lay between the germline ends. The CDR3 spans 13 residues. This clonotype was seen a few times. Through Arm-PCR of CDR3 regions and iRepertoire HTBI primers, TCR beta libraries were built. TCRdb processed the multiplex PCR reads anew with MiXCR; each CDR3 protein has one entry. The profile shows roughly 420,000 distinct CDR3 sequences, 15% to 20% of them singletons. The same data also contributed to another study, on T cells in Graves' hyperthyroidism and ophthalmopathy. From that report: Among clonotypes expanded in thyroid above 0.001, most were also found in blood.

Sequenced material: peripheral blood mononuclear cells (PBMCs), taken at new diagnosis, from a patient treated with antithyroid drugs. The J gene is TRBJ2-1, the V gene TRBV19; D tentatively fits TRBD1 or TRBD2 (5 bases each). The receptor was derived from a woman younger than 45 with Graves disease. In DNA form, the CDR3 reads TGTGCCACCCTGGGGACCTCCTGGGGCGAGCAGTTCTTC. Protein: CATLGTSWGEQFF.